The 19 T cell receptor beta chains presented below share a single source sample, sequenced in a study of cytomegalovirus exposure and HLA in healthy donors. PCR used 60 Vbeta primers and 13 Jbeta primers. Using immunoSEQ multiplex PCR, the repertoire was profiled, and TCRdb retains in-frame clones only, with some absent. The table includes 150,000 or so clones, roughly 77% detected once. The sample consisted of PBMCs. The receptors were sampled from a young man in good health and CMV-seropositive.

This chain links TRBV7-2 with TRBJ1-2, with D possibly being TRBD1 (5 bases). In germline, CDR1 is SGHTA, CDR2 FQGNSA. The CDR3 is 15 amino acids. Deletions cut 4 bases from V and 8 bases from J, with 20 bases between. The chain's CDR3 is CASSYRQLGGGGYTF. DNA of the CDR3: TGTGCCAGCAGCTATAGACAGCTAGGTGGGGGGGGCTACACCTTC. Complete variable domain (other parts from reference TRBV7-2 and TRBJ1-2): GAGVSQSPSNKVTEKGKDVELRCDPISGHTALYWYRQSLGQGLEFLIYFQGNSAPDKSGLPSDRFSAERTGGSVSTLTIQRTQQEDSAVYLCASSYRQLGGGGYTFGSGTRLTVV.

This chain uses TRBV13 with TRBJ1-6, with 8 bases identical to TRBD1. With 5 bases clipped from V and 8 bases from J, the junction kept 20 bases outside the gene matches. There are 19 residues in the CDR3. Per the germline V gene, CDR1 is PRHDT and CDR2 is FYEKMQ (reference sequence). The CDR3 is CASSTIRDRWSGLDSPLHF. The CDR3, as DNA: TGTGCCAGCAGCACAATCCGGGACAGGTGGTCGGGCTTAGATTCACCCCTCCACTTT.

The J gene is TRBJ1-5, the V gene TRBV19; the D gene is possibly TRBD1 (5 bases). The CDR3 has 16 residues. The ends were cut back, 5 bases at V and 4 bases at J, with 18 bases in the middle. From germline, CDR1 is LNHDA and CDR2 SQIVND (reference sequence). CDR3 region: CASSLSRPRENQPQHF. The CDR3 coding sequence is TGTGCCAGTAGTCTCTCCCGTCCCAGGGAAAATCAGCCCCAGCATTTT.

The V call is TRBV18, the J call TRBJ1-2, with TRBD1 matching over 9 bases. The V segment lost 6 bases and the J segment 0 bases; nucleotides outside the gene matches: 8. The CDR3 totals 16 residues. The germline gives CDR1 KGHSH, CDR2 LQKENI. The CDR3 loop reads CASSRGQGPSNYGYTF. The CDR3 bases are TGTGCCAGCTCCCGCGGACAGGGGCCTTCTAACTATGGCTACACCTTC.

This clone appeared a few times. In nucleotides, the CDR3 is TGTGCCAGCACCTCAACTAATGAAAAACTGTTTTTT. Translated, it gives CASTSTNEKLFF. J is TRBJ1-4 and V is TRBV9, with unresolved D. V was cut by 6 bases and J by 0 bases, with 3 bases left in between. This CDR3 has 12 amino acids. The germline CDR1 and CDR2 sequences are SGDLS and YYNGEE.

This chain uses TRBV29-1 with TRBJ2-7; D is possibly TRBD2 (5 bases). CDR1 is SQVTM and CDR2 is ANQGSEA in the germline V gene. The CDR3 is 14 residues long. V was trimmed by 6 bases and J by 0 bases, leaving 15 bases between them. The CDR3 DNA is TGCAGCGTCGCCGGCAGGACTGCCTCCTACGAGCAGTACTTC. Protein sequence: CSVAGRTASYEQYF.

This clone occurred once. The gene calls are TRBV27 and TRBJ2-3, with TRBD2 matching over 12 bases. The CDR3 totals 19 residues. Germline CDR1 reads MNHEY; CDR2 reads SMNVEV (reference sequence). Trimming at V came to 0 bases and at J to 0 bases, leaving 7 bases not matched to a gene. CDR3 residues: CASSLSQRTSGTSTDTQYF. CDR3 bases: TGTGCCAGCAGTTTATCCCAGAGGACTAGCGGGACTAGCACAGATACGCAGTATTTT.

The V gene is TRBV4-1, the J gene TRBJ2-7; 9 bases agree with TRBD1. CDR3 length: 17 residues. Germline-derived CDR1 and CDR2 are MGHRA and YSYEKL. With 0 bases clipped from V and 3 bases from J, the junction kept 9 bases outside the gene matches. CDR3 in DNA: TGCGCCAGCAGCCAAGAGGGGGCCCGGGACAGGGACTACGAGCAGTACTTC. Translated: CASSQEGARDRDYEQYF.

The chain has TRBV19 and TRBJ1-5; D is possibly TRBD1 (6 bases). V lost 1 base to trimming and J lost 6 bases, with 13 bases between them. This CDR3 is 15 amino acids long. CDR1 is LNHDA, CDR2 SQIVND, per germline (reference sequence). The CDR3 DNA reads TGTGCCAGTAGTATAGGGGCAGGGGCAGGTCAGCCCCAGCATTTT. Translation gives CASSIGAGAGQPQHF. The variable domain in full, with the rest retrieved from reference TRBV19 and TRBJ1-5, is DGGITQSPKYLFRKEGQNVTLSCEQNLNHDAMYWYRQDPGQGLRLIYYSQIVNDFQKGDIAEGYSVSREKKESFPLTVTSAQKNPTAFYLCASSIGAGAGQPQHFGDGTRLSIL.

This clone was found a few times. CDR3: CASSQAEDRLDTIYF. CDR3 nucleotide sequence: TGCGCCAGCAGCCAAGCTGAGGATCGCTTGGACACCATATATTTT. The chain uses TRBV4-1 and TRBJ1-3; D uncertain. The CDR3 loop spans 15 amino acids. Germline values: CDR1 MGHRA, CDR2 YSYEKL. V lost 1 base and J lost 8, with 15 bases in between.

The V gene is TRBV5-6, the J gene TRBJ1-2; 9 nucleotides match TRBD1. Germline V gene data show CDR1 as SGHDT and CDR2 as YYEEEE. The junction had 7 bases not matched to a gene; V was cut back by 3 bases and J by 4 bases. The CDR3 is made up of 15 amino acids. The DNA of the CDR3 is TGTGCCAGCAGCTCCGGGACAGGGTTTAGCTATGGCTACACCTTC. Its translation is CASSSGTGFSYGYTF.

This clone was found once. The genes are TRBV15 and TRBJ1-1; 8 nucleotides agree with TRBD1. Germline V gene sequence: CDR1 LNHNV, CDR2 YYDKDF (reference sequence). This CDR3 has 15 residues. Trimming took 5 bases from V and 1 from J; bases not matched to a gene: 6. CDR3 residues: CATSYSGTGNTEAFF. The DNA for the CDR3 is TGTGCCACCAGCTACTCCGGGACAGGGAACACTGAAGCTTTCTTT.

The V gene is TRBV7-2, the J gene TRBJ1-2; D gene unclear. The CDR3 extends over 14 amino acids. V was clipped by 1 base and J by 8 bases, with 14 bases between them. Germline CDR1 reads SGHTA; CDR2 reads FQGNSA. The CDR3 region is CASSLVTGRSGYTF. CDR3 coding DNA: TGTGCCAGCAGCTTAGTGACGGGGAGATCGGGCTACACCTTC.

This clone has only a few counts. J is TRBJ2-5 and V is TRBV5-1; possibly TRBD1 for D (6 bases). Germline V gene sequence: CDR1 SGHRS, CDR2 YFSETQ. The CDR3 totals 15 residues. The V end lost 4 bases, the J end lost 1 base, and 14 bases lay between the germline ends. The CDR3 here is CASSPTGYLQETQYF. In DNA form, the CDR3 reads TGCGCCAGCAGCCCAACAGGGTACCTCCAAGAGACCCAGTACTTC.

V and J are TRBV9 and TRBJ2-2; 13 positions match TRBD2. CDR1 and CDR2 from the germline V gene are SGDLS and YYNGEE. This CDR3 has 16 amino acids. The trim removed 1 base at V and 7 bases at J, leaving 4 bases unmatched. The CDR3: CASSVSGTSGNGELFF. The CDR3 DNA reads as TGTGCCAGCAGCGTATCGGGGACTAGCGGGAACGGGGAGCTGTTTTTT.

This chain connects TRBV19 to TRBJ1-5, with 8 bases that match TRBD1. The CDR3 runs 18 residues. V lost 7 bases to trimming and J lost 0 bases; unmatched junction nucleotides: 14. Germline assignment: CDR1 LNHDA and CDR2 SQIVND (reference sequence). This chain's CDR3 is CASTPTGTGRNSNQPQHF. CDR3 DNA sequence: TGTGCCAGTACCCCCACCGGGACAGGCCGGAATAGCAATCAGCCCCAGCATTTT.

In this sample, this clone turned up once. This sequence joins TRBV27 and TRBJ2-7; 8 positions match TRBD2. Germline lookup yields CDR1 MNHEY and CDR2 SMNVEV (reference sequence). J was trimmed by 2 bases and V by 5 bases; bases with no gene match: 5. The CDR3 contains 14 residues. The CDR3 nucleotides are TGTGCCAGCAGTCGTAGCGGGACCGCCTACGAGCAGTACTTC. This gives the protein CASSRSGTAYEQYF.

The rearrangement uses TRBV27 and TRBJ2-3; 7 bases agree with TRBD2. Germline V lookup: CDR1 MNHEY, CDR2 SMNVEV (reference sequence). The junction had 5 bases not matched to a gene; V was cut back by 5 bases and J by 0 bases. The CDR3 sequence is 15 residues long. CDR3 in DNA: TGTGCCAGCAGTCCGGGACTACCCAGCACAGATACGCAGTATTTT. It encodes CASSPGLPSTDTQYF.

The chain links TRBV5-1 to TRBJ1-1; D is perhaps TRBD1 (5 bases). This CDR3 spans 13 amino acids. CDR1 and CDR2 (germline): SGHRS, YFSETQ. V was cut by 1 base and J by 4 bases, with 8 bases left in between. In DNA form, the CDR3 reads TGCGCCAGCAGCTTGTACGGGGGCACTGAAGCTTTCTTT. It codes for CASSLYGGTEAFF.